This TCR beta chain was sequenced during a study of post-analysis software for immune sequencing data. Overall study context: The disease courses spanned relapsing-remitting, secondary progressive and progressive-relapsing forms of multiple sclerosis. Overall study findings and caveats: TRBV5-6, TRBV5-1 and TRBV20-1 belonged to a set of roughly five TRBV segments that were more frequent in patients than controls. By F measure, strong co-clustering occurred among samples prepared in the same batch. Relative to controls, patients with multiple sclerosis showed significantly lower normalized Chao1 diversity.

This CDR3 region has 12 residues. V dropped 1 base and J dropped 8 bases, with 5 bases sitting between them. Looked up from germline, CDR1 is SGHTA and CDR2 is FQGNSA. cDNA libraries of TCR beta carried unique molecular identifiers. cDNA molecules numbering around 500,000 came from around 0.96 to 9.9 million T cells. TCRdb reanalysed the PCR reads using MiXCR and keeps one entry per CDR3 protein. The data hold 350,000 to 500,000 distinct CDR3 sequences, with about 39% observed a single time. The sample holds many counts of this clonotype. The antigen is not known. The TCR originated in a girl aged 2 to 9 with multiple sclerosis. The source material was blood. The chain couples TRBV7-2 to TRBJ1-4; D possibly corresponds to TRBD1 (5 bases). The CDR3 sequence is CASSLGGEKLFF. In DNA, the CDR3 is TGTGCCAGCAGCTTAGGGGGGGAAAAACTGTTTTTT.